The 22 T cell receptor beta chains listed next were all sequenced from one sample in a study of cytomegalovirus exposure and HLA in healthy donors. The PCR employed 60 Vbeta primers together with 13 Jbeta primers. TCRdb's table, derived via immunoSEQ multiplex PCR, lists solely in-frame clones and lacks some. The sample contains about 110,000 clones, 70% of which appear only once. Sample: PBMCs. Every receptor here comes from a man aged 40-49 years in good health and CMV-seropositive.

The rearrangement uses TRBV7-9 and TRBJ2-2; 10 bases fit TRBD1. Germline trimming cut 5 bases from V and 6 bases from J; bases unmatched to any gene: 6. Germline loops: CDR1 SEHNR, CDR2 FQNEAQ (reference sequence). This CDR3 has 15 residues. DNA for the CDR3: TGTGCCAGCAGCCGGGGACAGGGGCTCGCCGGGGAGCTGTTTTTT. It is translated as CASSRGQGLAGELFF.

DNA for the CDR3: TGCGCCAGCAGCCCCTTAGCGGGAGGCCGGGGGGCCACAGATACGCAGTATTTT. It is translated as CASSPLAGGRGATDTQYF. V gene TRBV4-1 combines with J gene TRBJ2-3; 10 bases fit TRBD2. The CDR3 spans 18 residues. Germline loops: CDR1 MGHRA, CDR2 YSYEKL. The trim removed 4 bases at V and 2 bases at J, leaving 12 bases unmatched.

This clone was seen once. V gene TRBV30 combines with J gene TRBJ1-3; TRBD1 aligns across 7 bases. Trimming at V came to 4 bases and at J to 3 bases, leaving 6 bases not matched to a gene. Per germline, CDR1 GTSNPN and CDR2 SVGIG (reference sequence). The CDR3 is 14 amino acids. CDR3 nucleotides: TGTGCCTGGACATTGACAGGGCATGGAAACACCATATATTTT. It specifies CAWTLTGHGNTIYF.

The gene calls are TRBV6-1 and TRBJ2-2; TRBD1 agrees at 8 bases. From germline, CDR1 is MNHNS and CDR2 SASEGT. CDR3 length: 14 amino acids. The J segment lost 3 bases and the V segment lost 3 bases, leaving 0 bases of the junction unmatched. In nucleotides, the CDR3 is TGTGCCAGCAGTGAGACAGGGGACACCGGGGAGCTGTTTTTT. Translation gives CASSETGDTGELFF.

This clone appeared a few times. CDR3 in amino acids: CASSLAGGLRGYTF. DNA for the CDR3: TGTGCCAGCAGCTTGGCCGGGGGGCTGAGGGGCTACACCTTC. The V gene is TRBV5-4, the J gene TRBJ1-2, with D maybe TRBD1 (6 bases). The V end was cut by 0 bases, the J end by 8 bases, with 14 bases between. This CDR3 comprises 14 residues. Germline V lookup: CDR1 SGHNT, CDR2 YYREEE (reference sequence).

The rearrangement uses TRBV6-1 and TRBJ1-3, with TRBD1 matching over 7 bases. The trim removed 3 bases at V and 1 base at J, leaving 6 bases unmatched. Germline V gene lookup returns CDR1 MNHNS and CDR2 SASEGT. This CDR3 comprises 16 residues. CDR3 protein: CASSDQTGTSGNTIYF. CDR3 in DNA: TGTGCCAGCAGTGATCAGACAGGGACATCTGGAAACACCATATATTTT.

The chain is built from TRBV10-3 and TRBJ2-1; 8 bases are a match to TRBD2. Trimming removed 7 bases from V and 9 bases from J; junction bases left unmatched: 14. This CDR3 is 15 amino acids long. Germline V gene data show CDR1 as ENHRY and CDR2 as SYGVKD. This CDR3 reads CAIKWRAGEFSEQFF. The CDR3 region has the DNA TGTGCCATCAAATGGCGAGCGGGAGAGTTTAGTGAGCAGTTCTTC.

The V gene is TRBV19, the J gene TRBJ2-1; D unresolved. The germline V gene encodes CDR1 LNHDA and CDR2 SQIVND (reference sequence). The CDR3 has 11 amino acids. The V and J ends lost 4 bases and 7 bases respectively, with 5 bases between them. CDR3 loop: CASSTLNEQFF. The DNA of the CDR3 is TGTGCCAGTAGTACCTTAAATGAGCAGTTCTTC.

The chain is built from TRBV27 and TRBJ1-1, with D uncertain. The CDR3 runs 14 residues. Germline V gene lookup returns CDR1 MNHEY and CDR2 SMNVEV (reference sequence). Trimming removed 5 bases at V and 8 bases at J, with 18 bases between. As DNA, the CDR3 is TGTGCCAGCAGTCTCCGGTCCCTGCTATCCGAAGCTTTCTTT. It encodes CASSLRSLLSEAFF.

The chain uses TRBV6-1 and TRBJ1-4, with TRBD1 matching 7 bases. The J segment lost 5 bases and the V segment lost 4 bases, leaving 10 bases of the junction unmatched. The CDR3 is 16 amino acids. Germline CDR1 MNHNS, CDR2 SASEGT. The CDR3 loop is CASSARSGTVNEKLFF. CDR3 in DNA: TGTGCCAGCAGTGCCCGCTCCGGGACAGTCAATGAAAAACTGTTTTTT.

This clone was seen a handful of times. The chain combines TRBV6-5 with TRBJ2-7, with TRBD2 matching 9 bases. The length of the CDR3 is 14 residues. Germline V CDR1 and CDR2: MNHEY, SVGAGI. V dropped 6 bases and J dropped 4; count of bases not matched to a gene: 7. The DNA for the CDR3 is TGTGCCAGCAGGTCTAGCGGGAATTTGTACGAGCAGTACTTC. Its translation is CASRSSGNLYEQYF.

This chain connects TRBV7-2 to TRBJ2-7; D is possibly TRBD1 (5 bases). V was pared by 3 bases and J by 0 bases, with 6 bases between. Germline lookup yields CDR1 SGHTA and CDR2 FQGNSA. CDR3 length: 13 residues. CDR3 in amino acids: CASSFDSSYEQYF. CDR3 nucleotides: TGTGCCAGCAGCTTCGACAGCTCCTACGAGCAGTACTTC.

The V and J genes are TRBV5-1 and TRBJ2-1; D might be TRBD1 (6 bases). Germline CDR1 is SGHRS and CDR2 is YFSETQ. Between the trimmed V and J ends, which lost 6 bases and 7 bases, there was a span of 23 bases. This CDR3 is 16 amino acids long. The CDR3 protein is CASTPYTGTTTNEQFF. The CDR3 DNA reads TGCGCCAGCACTCCTTACACCGGGACAACCACGAATGAGCAGTTCTTC.

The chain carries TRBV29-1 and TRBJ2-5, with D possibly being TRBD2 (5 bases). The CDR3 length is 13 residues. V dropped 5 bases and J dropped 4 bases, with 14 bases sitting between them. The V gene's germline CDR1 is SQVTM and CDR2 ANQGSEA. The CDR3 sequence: CSVFGESRETQYF. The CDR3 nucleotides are TGCAGCGTTTTCGGGGAGTCGAGAGAGACCCAGTACTTC.

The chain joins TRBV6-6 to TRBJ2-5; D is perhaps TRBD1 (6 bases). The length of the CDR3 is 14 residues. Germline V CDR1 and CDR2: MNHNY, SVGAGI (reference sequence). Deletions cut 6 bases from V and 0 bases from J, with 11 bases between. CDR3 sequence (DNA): TGTGCCAGCAGCAGACGGGACAACCAAGAGACCCAGTACTTC. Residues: CASSRRDNQETQYF.

The chain's CDR3 is CASSLLQGQGNEQFF. CDR3 sequence (DNA): TGTGCCAGCAGTTTATTACAGGGCCAGGGCAATGAGCAGTTCTTC. This rearrangement joins TRBV28 to TRBJ2-1; maybe TRBD1 (6 bases). The CDR3 has 15 amino acids. Germline CDR1 and CDR2: MDHEN and SYDVKM. The germline V and J ends were trimmed by 1 base and 6 bases, with 13 bases remaining between them.

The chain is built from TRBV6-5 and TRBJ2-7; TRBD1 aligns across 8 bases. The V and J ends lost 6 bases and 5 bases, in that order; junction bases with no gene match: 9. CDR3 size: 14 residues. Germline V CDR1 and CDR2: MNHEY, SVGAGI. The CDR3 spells CASSQRQGRNEQYF. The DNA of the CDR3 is TGTGCCAGCAGCCAACGACAGGGGAGGAACGAGCAGTACTTC.

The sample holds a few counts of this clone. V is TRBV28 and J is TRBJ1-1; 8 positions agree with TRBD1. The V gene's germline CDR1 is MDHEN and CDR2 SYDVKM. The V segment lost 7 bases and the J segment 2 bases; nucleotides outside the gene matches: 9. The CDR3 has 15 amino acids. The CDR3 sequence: CASTLTGQANTEAFF. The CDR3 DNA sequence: TGTGCCAGCACTCTCACGGGACAGGCAAACACTGAAGCTTTCTTT.

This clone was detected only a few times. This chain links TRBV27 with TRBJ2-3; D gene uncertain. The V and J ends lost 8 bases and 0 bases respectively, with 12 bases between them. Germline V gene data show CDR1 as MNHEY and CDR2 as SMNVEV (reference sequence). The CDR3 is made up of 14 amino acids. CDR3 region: CASRVSHSTDTQYF. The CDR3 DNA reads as TGTGCCAGCCGGGTCTCTCATAGCACAGATACGCAGTATTTT.

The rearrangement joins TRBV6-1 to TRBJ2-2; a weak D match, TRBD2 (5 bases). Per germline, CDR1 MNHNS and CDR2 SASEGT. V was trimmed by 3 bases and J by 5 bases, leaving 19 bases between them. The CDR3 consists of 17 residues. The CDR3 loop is CASSELRASQGTGELFF. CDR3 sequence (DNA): TGTGCCAGCAGTGAGTTACGGGCTAGCCAAGGGACCGGGGAGCTGTTTTTT.

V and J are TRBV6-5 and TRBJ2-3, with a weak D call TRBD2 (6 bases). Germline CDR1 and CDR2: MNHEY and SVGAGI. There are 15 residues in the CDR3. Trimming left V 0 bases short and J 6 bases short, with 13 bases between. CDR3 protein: CASSYSPGAPDTQYF. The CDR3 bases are TGTGCCAGCAGTTACTCCCCGGGAGCCCCCGATACGCAGTATTTT.

The CDR3 region has the DNA TGTGCCAGCAGCCCGTCCCAGGGGGCTTTGGCCTCTGGGGCCAACGTCCTGACTTTC. Translated, it gives CASSPSQGALASGANVLTF. The gene calls are TRBV5-6 and TRBJ2-6, with 8 bases identical to TRBD1. The CDR3 extends over 19 amino acids. CDR1 is SGHDT and CDR2 is YYEEEE in the germline V gene. With 4 bases clipped from V and 0 bases from J, the junction kept 12 bases outside the gene matches.